Each of the 9 T cell receptor beta chains below was sequenced from the same sample in a study of CD4 T cells in relation to SARS-CoV-2 and coronaviruses. The data were produced by immunoSEQ multiplex PCR, yet TCRdb's version contains in-frame clones alone and is incomplete. The profile shows approximately 25,000 clones, 65% to 80% of them singletons. The unexposed donors gave CD4+ T cells in 2011-2018, prior to COVID-19. CD4+ T cells were isolated from the cells after less than 13 days of culture. No antigen has been assigned to these receptors. The sample comprised CD4+ T cells from PBMCs, cultured in vitro. The source is a human donor in good health.

The CDR3 DNA is TGTGCCAGCAGCGTAGACACCCCGGCGGGAGATACGCAGTATTTT. Translated, it gives CASSVDTPAGDTQYF. The chain recombines TRBV2 with TRBJ2-3; TRBD2 is a possible D gene (5 bases). With 6 bases removed from V and 5 bases from J, the gap between germline ends came to 18 bases. The V gene's germline CDR1 is SNHLY and CDR2 FYNNEI. The CDR3 has 15 amino acids.

This clone has just a few counts. The rearrangement links TRBV4-1 to TRBJ1-2, with TRBD1 matching over 7 bases. With V trimmed by 0 bases and J by 8 bases, 9 bases remained unmatched. The CDR3 loop spans 15 amino acids. CDR1 is MGHRA and CDR2 is YSYEKL in the germline V gene. CDR3: CASSQEGRGPGGYTF. Here the CDR3 DNA reads TGCGCCAGCAGCCAAGAAGGGAGGGGGCCTGGAGGCTACACCTTC.

The chain carries TRBV3-1 (or the pseudogene TRBV3-2) and TRBJ2-7, with a possible D match to TRBD1 (6 bases). This CDR3 is built from 15 residues. The germline V and J ends were trimmed by 0 bases and 6 bases, with 15 bases remaining between them. The V gene's germline CDR1 is LGHDT and CDR2 YNNKEL (reference sequence). This CDR3 reads CASSQDTTGIGEQYF. In DNA, the CDR3 is TGTGCCAGCAGCCAAGATACGACAGGTATTGGCGAGCAGTACTTC.

The chain links TRBV6-4 to TRBJ1-1; tentatively, D is TRBD1 (5 bases). Deletions cut 8 bases from V and 0 bases from J, with 22 bases between. The CDR3 contains 17 residues. Germline CDR1 and CDR2: MRHNA and SNTAGT. The CDR3 nucleotides read TGTGCCAGCGCGGGACTGGCAACAGGTTTTATGAACACTGAAGCTTTCTTT. As protein: CASAGLATGFMNTEAFF.

This clone was counted a single time. The chain has TRBV7-3 and TRBJ2-3; 8 bases line up with TRBD1. The CDR3 extends over 15 amino acids. CDR1 is SGHTA and CDR2 is FQGTGA in the germline V gene. Trimming took 5 bases from V and 3 from J; bases not matched to a gene: 7. The CDR3: CASSRTGRRTDTQYF. CDR3 coding DNA: TGTGCCAGCAGCCGGACAGGGAGGCGGACAGATACGCAGTATTTT.

The J gene is TRBJ1-5, the V gene TRBV12-5; D not certain. Germline V gives CDR1 LGHNT, CDR2 FRNRAP. The CDR3 runs 15 residues. V was clipped by 10 bases and J by 1 base, with 17 bases between them. The CDR3 nucleotides read TGTGCTAACTTCTACGCACTGTCAAGCAATCAGCCCCAGCATTTT. This codes for CANFYALSSNQPQHF.

The chain uses TRBV2 and TRBJ2-3, with 11 bases lining up with TRBD2. The CDR3 length is 16 residues. J lost 0 bases, V lost 4 bases, and 3 bases had no gene match. The V gene's germline CDR1 is SNHLY and CDR2 FYNNEI. The CDR3 region is CASSGRLAGSTDTQYF. CDR3 in DNA: TGTGCCAGCAGTGGTAGACTAGCGGGGAGCACAGATACGCAGTATTTT.

The rearrangement joins TRBV9 to TRBJ2-6; D could derive from TRBD1 or TRBD2 (5 bases each). Deletions cut 3 bases from V and 1 base from J, with 17 bases between. Germline CDR1 is SGDLS and CDR2 is YYNGEE. The CDR3 runs to 18 residues. CDR3 region: CASSEYPAWGSGANVLTF. For the CDR3, the DNA is TGTGCCAGCAGCGAATACCCGGCTTGGGGGTCTGGGGCCAACGTCCTGACTTTC.

The rearrangement uses TRBV2 and TRBJ1-1; tentatively, D is TRBD1 (6 bases). Germline V gene data show CDR1 as SNHLY and CDR2 as FYNNEI. This CDR3 region has 17 residues. Trimming pared 3 bases from V and 0 bases from J, leaving 17 bases between. The CDR3 nucleotides read TGTGCCAGCAGTGACAGCACCGGGACACGGGTGAACACTGAAGCTTTCTTT. Amino acid sequence: CASSDSTGTRVNTEAFF. The full variable domain, in which reference TRBV2 and TRBJ1-1 provide the parts outside the CDR3, is EPEVTQTPSHQVTQMGQEVILRCVPISNHLYFYWYRQILGQKVEFLVSFYNNEISEKSEIFDDQFSVERPDGSNFTLKIRSTKLEDSAMYFCASSDSTGTRVNTEAFFGQGTRLTVV.